The present T cell receptor (beta chain) was sequenced within a study of human T cells and chemical hapten exposure (dated by TCRdb to about 2021). Describing the broader study: Libraries were pooled for sequencing, and variation in per-sample TCR yields was attributed mainly to small differences in library volumes within the pool. This study followed changes in the peripheral blood TCR repertoire in vivo during primary and secondary sensitization of alopecia patients to the hapten diphenylcyclopropenone (DPC). Both TCR alpha and TCR beta chains were sequenced from each blood RNA sample. Here is what the overall study found, with its caveats: Repeated subsampling changed both the strength of the expansion versus patch-test correlation and the threshold at which that correlation became significant. DPC sensitization did not change how many TCRs were above 1 in 1000 frequency, and no evidence was found of alterations in global repertoire structure.

As to this clonotype: Its antigen target is currently unknown. No base quality information exists; no much larger clone differs at one position.

Total RNA was extracted from unfractionated whole blood that had been collected in Tempus Blood RNA tubes. Five healthy volunteers served as TCR sequencing controls and were bled at day 0, 2 weeks and 6 weeks. Trimming costs V 4 bases and J 8 bases, and their ends lie 15 bases apart. Taken from the germline V gene (reference sequence), the CDR1 and CDR2 loops are SGHNT and YYREEE. Taken from cysteine to phenylalanine, the CDR3 has 13 residues. Only CDR3 DNA remains: 39 bases, in frame from the first base. Preparation of the library involved 5' RACE. Sequencing took place on an Illumina MiSeq. During library preparation, unique molecular identifiers were attached to individual cDNA molecules so that TCRs could be counted quantitatively and reproducibly. On the authors' methods: A median of roughly 98,000 TCRs per sample was observed, with a range of about 20,000 to 700,000. The Decombinator software suite was used to annotate the V, J and CDR3 of the TCR reads. Every sample was subsampled to the same number of TCRs (28,000) for the PS versus PT1 abundance plots. TCRs were defined as expanded if absent before sensitization and observed at least eight times at the 2-week time point. TCRdb reanalyzed the raw reads on its own, using fastp at Q25 for trimming and MiXCR for clone calling, and kept in-frame beta chains. Duplicate CDR3 protein sequences are folded into a single record with the most common DNA and genes. Here the V and J calls rest on TCRdb's processing, not on the authors' analysis. This sample gives about 140,000 distinct CDR3 sequences in total; roughly 4.1% of them show up just once. The ten largest clones capture approximately 1.4% of the sample.

The clonotype was recovered from a female donor in good health. The chain joins TRBV5-4 to TRBJ1-2; the D gene is perhaps TRBD1, on 6 matching bases. The bases read TGTGCCAGCAGCATTCAGGGGAGAGAGGGCTACACCTTC. This yields the protein CASSIQGREGYTF.